Included here is one TCR beta chain sequence, with context. The CDR3 has 14 residues. Trimming cost V 0 bases and J 6 bases; bases outside gene matches: 5. The germline V gene has CDR1 SGHTA and CDR2 FQGNSA. These data originate in a study of blood T cell repertoires in COVID-19. The wider study: COVID-19 samples, acute and convalescent, were from the United States, Italy and Spain. Sample material is recorded as cDNA or gDNA derived from T cells, B-cell-depleted T cells, or PBMCs.

Authors' methods: Amplification of reference gene primers provided the estimated nucleated cell counts. The data were produced by immunoSEQ multiplex PCR, yet TCRdb's version contains in-frame clones alone and is incomplete. V and J calls and clone size come straight from that table; D and trimming were deduced from the DNA. This table holds around 340,000 clones, about 86% found once. The sequencing sample was made of peripheral blood. V is TRBV7-2 and J is TRBJ2-7; 7 bases are a match to TRBD2. The sequence came from a young man with active or convalescent COVID-19. The CDR3 nucleotides are TGTGCCAGCAGCTTAGCCCGGACGGGGGGCGAGCAGTACTTC. Protein sequence: CASSLARTGGEQYF.